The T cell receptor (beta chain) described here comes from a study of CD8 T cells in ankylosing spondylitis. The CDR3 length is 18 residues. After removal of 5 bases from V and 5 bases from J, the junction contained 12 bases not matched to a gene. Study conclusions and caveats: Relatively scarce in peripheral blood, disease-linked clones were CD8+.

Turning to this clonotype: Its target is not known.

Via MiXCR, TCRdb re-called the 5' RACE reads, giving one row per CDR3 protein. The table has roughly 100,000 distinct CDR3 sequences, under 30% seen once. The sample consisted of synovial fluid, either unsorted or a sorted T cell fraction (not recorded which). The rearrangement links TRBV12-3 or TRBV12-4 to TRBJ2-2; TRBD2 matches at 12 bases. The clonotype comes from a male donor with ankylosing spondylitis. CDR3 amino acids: CASSPGTSGLWGTGELFF. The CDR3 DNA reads TGTGCCAGCAGTCCCGGGACTAGCGGGCTCTGGGGGACCGGGGAGCTGTTTTTT.